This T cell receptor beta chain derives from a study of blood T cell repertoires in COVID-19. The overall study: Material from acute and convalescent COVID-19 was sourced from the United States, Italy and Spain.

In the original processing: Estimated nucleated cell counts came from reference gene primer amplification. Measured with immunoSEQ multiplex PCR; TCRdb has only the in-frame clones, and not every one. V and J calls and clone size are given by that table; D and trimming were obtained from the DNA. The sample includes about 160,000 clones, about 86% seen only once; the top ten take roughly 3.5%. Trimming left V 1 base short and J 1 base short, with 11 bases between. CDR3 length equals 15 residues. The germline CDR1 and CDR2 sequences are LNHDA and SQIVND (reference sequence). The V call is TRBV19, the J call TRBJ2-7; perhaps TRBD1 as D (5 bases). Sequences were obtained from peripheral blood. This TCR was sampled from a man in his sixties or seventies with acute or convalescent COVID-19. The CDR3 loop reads CASSIAQGHSYEQYF. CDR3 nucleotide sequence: TGTGCCAGTAGTATAGCGCAGGGCCATTCCTACGAGCAGTACTTC.